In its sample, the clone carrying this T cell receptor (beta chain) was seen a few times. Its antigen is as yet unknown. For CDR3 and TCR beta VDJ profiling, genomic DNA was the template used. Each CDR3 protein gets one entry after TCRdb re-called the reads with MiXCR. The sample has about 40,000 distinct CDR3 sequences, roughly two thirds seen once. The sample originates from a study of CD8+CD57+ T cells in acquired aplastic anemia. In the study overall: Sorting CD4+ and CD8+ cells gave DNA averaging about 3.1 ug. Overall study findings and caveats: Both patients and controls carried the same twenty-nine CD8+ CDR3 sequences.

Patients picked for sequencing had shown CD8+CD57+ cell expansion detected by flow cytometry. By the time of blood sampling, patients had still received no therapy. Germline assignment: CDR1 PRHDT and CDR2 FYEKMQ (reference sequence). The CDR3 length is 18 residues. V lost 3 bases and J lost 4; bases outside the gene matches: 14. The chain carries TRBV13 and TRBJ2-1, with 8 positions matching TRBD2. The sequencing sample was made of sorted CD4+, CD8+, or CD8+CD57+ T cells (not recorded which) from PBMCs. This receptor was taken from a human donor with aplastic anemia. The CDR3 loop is CASSFGYGAGAGYNEQFF. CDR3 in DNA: TGTGCCAGCAGCTTCGGTTATGGAGCGGGGGCCGGATACAATGAGCAGTTCTTC.